This T cell receptor (beta chain) was retrieved from a study of blood T cell repertoires in COVID-19. The CDR3 runs 15 residues. Per germline, CDR1 WNHNN and CDR2 SYGVQD (reference sequence). V dropped 2 bases and J dropped 1 base, with 11 bases sitting between them. Source study methods: Amplification of reference gene primers provided the estimated nucleated cell counts. The table came from immunoSEQ multiplex PCR; TCRdb's copy has only in-frame clones and leaves some out. That table furnishes V, J and clone size, whereas the DNA furnished D and trimming. The sample has 95,000 to 100,000 clones, 90% to 95% seen once.

Specimen: peripheral blood. This sequence originates from a man aged 50-60 years with acute or convalescent COVID-19. The chain combines TRBV10-1 with TRBJ1-1; D may be TRBD1 (5 bases). CDR3 residues: CASSEMTERNTEAFF. The DNA of the CDR3 is TGCGCCAGCAGTGAGATGACAGAAAGGAACACTGAAGCTTTCTTT.